The source of this TCR beta chain is a study of blood T cells in healthy people across ages. A second PCR, run for about 7 to 11 cycles, used a sample-barcoded 5' primer plus a J-beta primer mix. TCRdb passed the 5' RACE reads through MiXCR, listing each CDR3 protein once. The table lists roughly 1.5 million distinct CDR3 sequences, about 42% of them singletons. In terms of origin and age, donors were healthy Caucasian individuals from Russia aged 6 to 90. Germline assignment: CDR1 LGHNA and CDR2 YSLEER. The CDR3 loop spans 17 amino acids. Trimming took 0 bases from V and 8 from J; bases not matched to a gene: 15. Study-wide results and caveats: Naive and antigen-experienced cells could not be conclusively compared, given unsorted PBMCs. Naive T cell percentage showed a strong correlation with the diversity of TCR beta.

As to this clonotype: No antigen is known for it.

V is TRBV4-3 and J is TRBJ1-2; 7 bases agree with TRBD1. The receptor was isolated from a woman between 18 and 29 years old in good health. Sequenced sample: blood. The CDR3 reads CASSQDPQGVQGQGYTF. The CDR3 region has the DNA TGCGCCAGCAGCCAAGATCCCCAGGGGGTGCAGGGACAGGGCTACACCTTC.